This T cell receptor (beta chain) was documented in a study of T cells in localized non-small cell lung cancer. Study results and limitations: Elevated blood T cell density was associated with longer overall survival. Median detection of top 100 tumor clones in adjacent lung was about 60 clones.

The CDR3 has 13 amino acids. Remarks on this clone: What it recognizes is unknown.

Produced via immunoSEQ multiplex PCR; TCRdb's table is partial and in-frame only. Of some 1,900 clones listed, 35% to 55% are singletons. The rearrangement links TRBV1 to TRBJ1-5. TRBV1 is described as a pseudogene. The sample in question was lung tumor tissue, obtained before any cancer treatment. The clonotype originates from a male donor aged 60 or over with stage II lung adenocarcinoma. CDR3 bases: TGCGCCAGCAGCCAATGGGATAATCAGCCCCAGCATTTT. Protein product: CASSQWDNQPQHF.